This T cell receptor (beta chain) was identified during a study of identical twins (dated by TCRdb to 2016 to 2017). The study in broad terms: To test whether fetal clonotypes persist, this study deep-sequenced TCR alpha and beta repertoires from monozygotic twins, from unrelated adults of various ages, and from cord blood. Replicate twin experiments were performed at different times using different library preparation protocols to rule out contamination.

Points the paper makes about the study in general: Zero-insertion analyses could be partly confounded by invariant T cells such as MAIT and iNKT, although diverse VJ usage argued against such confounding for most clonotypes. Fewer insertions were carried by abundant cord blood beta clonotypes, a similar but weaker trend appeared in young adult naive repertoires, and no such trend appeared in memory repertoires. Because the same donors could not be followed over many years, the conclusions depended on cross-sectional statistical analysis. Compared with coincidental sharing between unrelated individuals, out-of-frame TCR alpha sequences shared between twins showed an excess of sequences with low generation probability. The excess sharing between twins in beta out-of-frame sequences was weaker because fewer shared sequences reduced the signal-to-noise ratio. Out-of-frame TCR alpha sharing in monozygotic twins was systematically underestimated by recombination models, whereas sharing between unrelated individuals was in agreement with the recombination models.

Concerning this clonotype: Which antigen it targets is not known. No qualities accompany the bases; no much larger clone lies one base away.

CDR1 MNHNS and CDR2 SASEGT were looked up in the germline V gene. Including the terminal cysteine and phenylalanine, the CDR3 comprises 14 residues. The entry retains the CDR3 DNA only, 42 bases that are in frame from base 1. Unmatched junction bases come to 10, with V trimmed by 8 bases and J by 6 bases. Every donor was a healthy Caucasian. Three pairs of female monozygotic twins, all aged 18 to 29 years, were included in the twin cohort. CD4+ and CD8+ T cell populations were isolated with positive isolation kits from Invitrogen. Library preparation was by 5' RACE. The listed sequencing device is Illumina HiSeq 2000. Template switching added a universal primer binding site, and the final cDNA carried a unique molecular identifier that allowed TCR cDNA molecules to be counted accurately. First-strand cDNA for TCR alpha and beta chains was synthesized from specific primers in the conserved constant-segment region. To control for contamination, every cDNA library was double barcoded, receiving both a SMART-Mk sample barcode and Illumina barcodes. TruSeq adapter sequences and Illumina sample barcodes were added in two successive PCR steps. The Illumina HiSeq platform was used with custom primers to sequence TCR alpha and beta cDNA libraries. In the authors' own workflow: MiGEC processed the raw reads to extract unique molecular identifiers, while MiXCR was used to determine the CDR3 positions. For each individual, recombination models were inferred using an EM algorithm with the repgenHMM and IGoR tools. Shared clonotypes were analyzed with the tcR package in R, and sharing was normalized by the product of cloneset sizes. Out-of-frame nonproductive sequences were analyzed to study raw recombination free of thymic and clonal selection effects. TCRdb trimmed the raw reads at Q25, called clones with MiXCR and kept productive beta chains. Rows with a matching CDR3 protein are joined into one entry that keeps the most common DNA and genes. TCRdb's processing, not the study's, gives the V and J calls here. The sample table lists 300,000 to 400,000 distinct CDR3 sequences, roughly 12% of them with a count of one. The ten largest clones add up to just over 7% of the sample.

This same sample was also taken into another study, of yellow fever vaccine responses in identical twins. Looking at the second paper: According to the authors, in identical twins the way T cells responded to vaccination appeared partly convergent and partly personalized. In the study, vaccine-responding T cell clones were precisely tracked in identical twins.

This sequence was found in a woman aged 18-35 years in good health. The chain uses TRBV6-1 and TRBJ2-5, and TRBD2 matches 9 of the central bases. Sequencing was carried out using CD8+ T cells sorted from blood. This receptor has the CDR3 CASALGGGAQTQYF. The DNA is TGTGCCAGCGCCCTGGGCGGGGGGGCCCAGACCCAGTACTTC.